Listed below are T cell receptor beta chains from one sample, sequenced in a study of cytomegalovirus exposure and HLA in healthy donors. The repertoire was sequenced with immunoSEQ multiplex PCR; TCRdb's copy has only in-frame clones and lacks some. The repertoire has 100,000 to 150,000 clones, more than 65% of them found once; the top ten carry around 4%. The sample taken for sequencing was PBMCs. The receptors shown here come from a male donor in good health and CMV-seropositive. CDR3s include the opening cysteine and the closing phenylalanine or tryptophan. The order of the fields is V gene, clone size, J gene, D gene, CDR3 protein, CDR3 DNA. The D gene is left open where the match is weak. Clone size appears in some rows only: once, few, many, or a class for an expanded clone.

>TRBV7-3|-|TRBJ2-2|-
CASRRTANTGELFF
TGTGCCAGCAGAAGGACAGCGAACACCGGGGAGCTGTTTTTT
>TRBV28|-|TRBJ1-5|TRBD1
CASSGQGAGNQPQHF
TGTGCCAGCAGTGGGCAGGGGGCAGGCAATCAGCCCCAGCATTTT
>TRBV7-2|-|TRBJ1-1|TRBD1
CASSLWTGIMNTEAFF
TGTGCCAGCAGCTTATGGACAGGGATCATGAACACTGAAGCTTTCTTT
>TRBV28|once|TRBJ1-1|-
CASSYLYTEAFF
TGTGCCAGCAGTTACTTGTACACTGAAGCTTTCTTT
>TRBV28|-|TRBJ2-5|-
CASIPSAILMETQYF
TGTGCCAGCATTCCTAGCGCGATCCTGATGGAGACCCAGTACTTC
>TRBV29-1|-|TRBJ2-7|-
CSVVEVPYEQYF
TGCAGCGTTGTCGAGGTACCCTACGAGCAGTACTTC
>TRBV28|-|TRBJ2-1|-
CASSFGGQSTYNEQFF
TGTGCCAGCAGTTTCGGGGGACAGAGCACCTACAATGAGCAGTTCTTC
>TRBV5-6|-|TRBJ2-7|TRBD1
CASSRDRRAEQYF
TGTGCCAGCAGCAGGGACAGGCGGGCCGAGCAGTACTTC
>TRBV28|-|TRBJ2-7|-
CASSSAGYQTYEQYF
TGTGCCAGCAGTTCCGCAGGATACCAAACCTACGAGCAGTACTTC
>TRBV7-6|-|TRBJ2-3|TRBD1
CASSVTGPTDTQYF
TGTGCCAGCAGTGTGACAGGGCCCACAGATACGCAGTATTTT
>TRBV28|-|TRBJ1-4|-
CASSSRPEKLFF
TGTGCCAGCAGTTCGCGTCCGGAAAAACTGTTTTTT
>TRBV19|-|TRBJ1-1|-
CASSIVGGATEAFF
TGTGCCAGTAGTATAGTCGGGGGGGCCACTGAAGCTTTCTTT
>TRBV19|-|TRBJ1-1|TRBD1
CASSRTGLFPHDEAFF
TGTGCCAGTAGTAGGACAGGGCTCTTCCCCCATGATGAAGCTTTCTTT
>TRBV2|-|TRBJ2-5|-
CASSEILGAGQETQYF
TGTGCCAGCAGTGAGATCCTTGGGGCAGGCCAAGAGACCCAGTACTTC
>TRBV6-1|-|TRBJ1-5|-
CASRENRQVYNQPQHF
TGTGCCAGCAGGGAAAATCGACAGGTTTACAATCAGCCCCAGCATTTT
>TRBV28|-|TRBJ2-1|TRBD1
CASSFAGTGGDEQFF
TGTGCCAGCAGTTTCGCCGGGACAGGGGGCGATGAGCAGTTCTTC
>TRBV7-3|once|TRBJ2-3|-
CASSLTRGTDTQYF
TGTGCCAGCAGCTTAACTCGGGGGACAGATACGCAGTATTTT
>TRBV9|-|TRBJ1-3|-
CASSGDTQGNTIYF
TGTGCCAGCAGCGGCGACACACAAGGAAACACCATATATTTT
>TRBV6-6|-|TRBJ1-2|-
CASSPRSGSQYYGYTF
TGTGCCAGCAGTCCCCGTTCGGGGAGTCAATACTATGGCTACACCTTC
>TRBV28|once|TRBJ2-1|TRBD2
CASSLRLASSYNEQFF
TGTGCCAGCAGCCTCAGACTAGCGAGCTCCTACAATGAGCAGTTCTTC
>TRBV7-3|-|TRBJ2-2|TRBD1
CASSLRGQGTGELFF
TGTGCCAGCAGCTTAAGGGGACAGGGCACCGGGGAGCTGTTTTTT
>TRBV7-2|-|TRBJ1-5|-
CASSLYPGLYQPQHF
TGTGCCAGCAGCTTATATCCGGGTCTCTATCAGCCCCAGCATTTT
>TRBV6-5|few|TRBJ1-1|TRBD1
CASRQDRGRFEAFF
TGTGCCAGCAGACAAGACAGGGGGCGTTTTGAAGCTTTCTTT
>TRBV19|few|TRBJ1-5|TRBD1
CASNDLKGDRANQPQHF
TGTGCCAGTAATGACCTCAAGGGGGACAGGGCCAATCAGCCCCAGCATTTT
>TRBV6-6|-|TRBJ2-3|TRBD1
CASRSGQARDTQYF
TGTGCCAGCAGAAGCGGACAGGCACGAGATACGCAGTATTTT
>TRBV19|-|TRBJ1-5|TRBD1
CASSIDRTGALYQPQHF
TGTGCCAGTAGTATAGACCGGACAGGGGCTTTATATCAGCCCCAGCATTTT
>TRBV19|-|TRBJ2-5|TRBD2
CASPWTSGDQETQYF
TGTGCCAGTCCCTGGACTAGCGGGGATCAAGAGACCCAGTACTTC
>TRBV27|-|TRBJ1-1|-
CASSLGGGLNTEAFF
TGTGCCAGCAGCCTGGGAGGAGGGTTGAACACTGAAGCTTTCTTT
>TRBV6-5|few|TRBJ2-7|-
CASSSLPAASYEQYF
TGTGCCAGCAGTTCCCTCCCGGCGGCCTCCTACGAGCAGTACTTC
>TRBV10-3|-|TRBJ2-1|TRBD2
CAISELAGVDEQFF
TGTGCCATCAGTGAGCTAGCGGGAGTCGATGAGCAGTTCTTC
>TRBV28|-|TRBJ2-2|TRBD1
CAIDPQTGGTGELFF
TGTGCCATCGACCCCCAGACAGGGGGTACCGGGGAGCTGTTTTTT
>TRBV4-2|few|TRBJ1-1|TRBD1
CASSQTGTVMNTEAFF
TGTGCCAGCAGCCAAACCGGGACAGTCATGAACACTGAAGCTTTCTTT
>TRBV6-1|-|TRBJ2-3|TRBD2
CASTSGGQADMQYF
TGTGCCAGCACCAGCGGGGGGCAGGCAGATATGCAGTATTTT
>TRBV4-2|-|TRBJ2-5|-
CASSQEGGGQETQYF
TGTGCCAGCAGCCAAGAGGGAGGGGGTCAAGAGACCCAGTACTTC
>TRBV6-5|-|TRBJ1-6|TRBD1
CASSSQDRAFNSPLHF
TGTGCCAGCAGTTCTCAGGACAGGGCGTTTAATTCACCCCTCCACTTT
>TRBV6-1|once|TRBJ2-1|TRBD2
CASSVSGKYNEQFF
TGTGCCAGCAGTGTTAGCGGGAAATACAATGAGCAGTTCTTC
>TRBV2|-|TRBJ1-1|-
CASSSHGGTEAFF
TGTGCCAGCAGTTCTCACGGGGGAACTGAAGCTTTCTTT
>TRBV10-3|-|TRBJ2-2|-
CAISDGQGSNTGELFF
TGTGCCATCAGTGATGGGCAGGGGTCGAACACCGGGGAGCTGTTTTTT
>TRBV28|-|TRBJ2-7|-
CASSPPGHPSYEQYF
TGTGCCAGCAGTCCGCCGGGACATCCATCCTACGAGCAGTACTTC
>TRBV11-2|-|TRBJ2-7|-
CASSRIGTYNYEQYF
TGTGCCAGCAGCCGAATCGGGACTTATAACTACGAGCAGTACTTC
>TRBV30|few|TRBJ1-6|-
CAWSANRVGNSPLHF
TGTGCCTGGAGTGCAAACAGGGTAGGGAATTCACCCCTCCACTTT
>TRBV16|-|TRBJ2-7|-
CASSQRLAGEQYF
TGTGCCAGCAGCCAACGGCTAGCTGGGGAGCAGTACTTC
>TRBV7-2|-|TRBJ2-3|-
CASSSLAGTQYF
TGTGCCAGCAGCTCCTTGGCGGGTACGCAGTATTTT
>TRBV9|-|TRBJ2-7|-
CASSARGHEQYF
TGTGCCAGCAGCGCCAGGGGCCACGAGCAGTACTTC
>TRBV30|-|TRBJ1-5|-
CAWSVQASEPQHF
TGTGCCTGGAGTGTACAGGCTTCCGAGCCCCAGCATTTT
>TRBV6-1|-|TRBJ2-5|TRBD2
CASSELAGAGGETQYF
TGTGCCAGCAGTGAACTAGCGGGAGCGGGGGGCGAGACCCAGTACTTC
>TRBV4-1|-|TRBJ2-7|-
CASSPLHRASYEQYF
TGCGCCAGCAGCCCCCTCCACAGGGCCTCCTACGAGCAGTACTTC
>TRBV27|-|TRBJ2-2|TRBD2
CASSSLAGGNTGELFF
TGTGCCAGCAGTTCGTTAGCGGGAGGCAACACCGGGGAGCTGTTTTTT
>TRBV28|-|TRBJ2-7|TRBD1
CASRPWDRESHEQYF
TGTGCCAGCAGACCGTGGGACAGGGAGTCCCACGAGCAGTACTTC
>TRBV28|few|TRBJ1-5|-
CASSLPPTDNQPQHF
TGTGCCAGCAGTTTACCCCCGACAGACAATCAGCCCCAGCATTTT
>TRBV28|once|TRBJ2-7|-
CASSLAGGEGEQYF
TGTGCCAGCAGTTTAGCCGGGGGTGAAGGCGAGCAGTACTTC
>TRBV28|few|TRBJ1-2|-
CASRNGLAYGYTF
TGTGCCAGCAGAAACGGATTAGCCTATGGCTACACCTTC
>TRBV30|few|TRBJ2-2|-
CAWSRMRAGGTGELFF
TGTGCCTGGAGTAGGATGAGGGCTGGAGGAACCGGGGAGCTGTTTTTT
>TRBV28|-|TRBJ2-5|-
CASSFSPIPDIQETQYF
TGTGCCAGCAGTTTCTCCCCTATTCCCGACATCCAAGAGACCCAGTACTTC
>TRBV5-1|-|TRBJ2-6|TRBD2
CASSLGSGSANVLTF
TGCGCCAGCAGCTTGGGTAGCGGGAGTGCCAACGTCCTGACTTTC
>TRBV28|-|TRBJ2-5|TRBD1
CASSSDRRVETQYF
TGTGCCAGCAGTTCGGACAGGCGTGTGGAGACCCAGTACTTC
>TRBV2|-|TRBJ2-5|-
CASSDGRGRETQYF
TGTGCCAGCAGTGATGGTAGGGGGAGAGAGACCCAGTACTTC
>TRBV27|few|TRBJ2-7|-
CASSLQAGRYEQYF
TGTGCCAGCAGTTTACAGGCAGGTCGGTACGAGCAGTACTTC
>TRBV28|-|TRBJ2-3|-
CASSSPSPADTQYF
TGTGCCAGCAGTTCCCCCTCCCCAGCAGATACGCAGTATTTT